These 13 T cell receptor beta chains came from one sample sequenced in a study of response to subunit inactivated influenza vaccine. TCRdb independently ran MiXCR on the RT-PCR reads; one entry per CDR3 protein. Here the sample spans more than 450,000 distinct CDR3 sequences, roughly 12% being singletons. Sample: PBMCs from blood, taken on the day of vaccination. The receptors shown here come from a man aged 50-59 years who received an inactivated influenza vaccine.

CDR3 DNA sequence: TGTGCCAGCAGCCAAGAAGCTGGCAGGGGGCGGAGGAACTATGGCTACACCTTC. It yields the protein CASSQEAGRGRRNYGYTF. V gene TRBV3-1 combines with J gene TRBJ1-2; TRBD1 matches at 8 bases. V shed 0 bases and J 2 bases; nucleotides not matched to a gene: 11. Germline assignment: CDR1 LGHDT and CDR2 YNNKEL (reference sequence). This CDR3 is 18 amino acids long. The full variable domain, with the rest looked up from reference TRBV3-1 and TRBJ1-2, is DTAVSQTPKYLVTQMGNDKSIKCEQNLGHDTMYWYKQDSKKFLKIMFSYNNKELIINETVPNRFSPKSPDKAHLNLHINSLELGDSAVYFCASSQEAGRGRRNYGYTFGSGTRLTVV.

This clonotype was seen many times. The chain recombines TRBV28 with TRBJ2-3, with D perhaps TRBD2 (5 bases). Trimming took off 3 bases at V and 4 bases at J, with 8 bases between the two ends. Germline lookup yields CDR1 MDHEN and CDR2 SYDVKM. The CDR3 consists of 13 residues. The CDR3 loop is CASSLAGSDTQYF. The CDR3 nucleotides are TGTGCCAGCAGTTTGGCGGGCTCAGATACGCAGTATTTT.

This chain links TRBV20-1 with TRBJ1-4; D perhaps matches TRBD1 (5 bases). Trimming removed 0 bases from V and 2 bases from J, with 13 bases in between. The CDR3 totals 16 residues. Germline CDR1 DFQATT, CDR2 SNEGSKA (reference sequence). The CDR3 spells CSARDWGRATNEKLFF. The CDR3 bases are TGCAGTGCTAGAGATTGGGGCAGGGCGACTAATGAAAAACTGTTTTTT.

The chain links TRBV29-1 to TRBJ2-3; D perhaps matches TRBD1 (6 bases). The ends were cut back, 4 bases at V and 0 bases at J, with 8 bases in the middle. Germline V gives CDR1 SQVTM, CDR2 ANQGSEA. The CDR3 is 13 residues long. The CDR3 protein is CSVAGVSTDTQYF. CDR3 bases: TGCAGCGTTGCAGGGGTTAGCACAGATACGCAGTATTTT.

This clonotype was detected many times. The chain employs TRBV28 and TRBJ2-3; TRBD1 is a possible D gene (6 bases). Germline V CDR1 and CDR2: MDHEN, SYDVKM. V lost 3 bases, J lost 2 bases, and 24 bases lay in between. The CDR3 is 19 amino acids. This CDR3 is CASSFTFEGVRLLTDTQYF. The DNA of the CDR3 is TGTGCCAGCAGTTTTACGTTTGAGGGGGTTCGTCTTCTCACAGATACGCAGTATTTT. Together with reference TRBV28 and TRBJ2-3, the CDR3 gives the full variable domain: DVKVTQSSRYLVKRTGEKVFLECVQDMDHENMFWYRQDPGLGLRLIYFSYDVKMKEKGDIPEGYSVSREKKERFSLILESASTNQTSMYLCASSFTFEGVRLLTDTQYFGPGTRLTVL.

The J gene is TRBJ2-7, the V gene TRBV27; 7 nucleotides match TRBD1. In germline, CDR1 is MNHEY, CDR2 SMNVEV (reference sequence). The CDR3 contains 14 residues. Trimming took 4 bases from V and 6 from J; bases not matched to a gene: 9. CDR3 residues: CASSYEGAGGEQYF. In DNA, the CDR3 is TGTGCCAGCAGTTACGAGGGAGCAGGGGGCGAGCAGTACTTC.

This clonotype has a handful of counts. The chain has TRBV2 and TRBJ2-7; 8 positions agree with TRBD2. This CDR3 has 15 amino acids. The germline V gene has CDR1 SNHLY and CDR2 FYNNEI. Germline trimming cut 5 bases from V and 0 bases from J; bases unmatched to any gene: 6. For the CDR3, the DNA is TGTGCCAGCAGTCGGGGGGGGTTCAGCTCCTACGAGCAGTACTTC. It yields the protein CASSRGGFSSYEQYF.

The DNA for the CDR3 is TGCAGTGTGAGTAGGCAGATGGACAATGAGCAGTTCTTC. Its protein is CSVSRQMDNEQFF. The chain recombines TRBV20-1 with TRBJ2-1, with D hard to call. CDR3 length: 13 residues. V was cut by 7 bases and J by 5 bases, with 15 bases left in between. Germline V gene lookup returns CDR1 DFQATT and CDR2 SNEGSKA (reference sequence).

In its sample, this clonotype was seen a few times. The CDR3 nucleotides read TGTGCCAGCAGCCTACGGACAGGAGACACAGATACGCAGTATTTT. It yields the protein CASSLRTGDTDTQYF. The gene calls are TRBV5-6 and TRBJ2-3, with 7 bases fitting TRBD1. Trimming cost V 4 bases and J 2 bases; bases outside gene matches: 7. CDR3 length: 15 amino acids. Germline V CDR1 and CDR2: SGHDT, YYEEEE.

This chain's CDR3 is CASSRSWGTDIQYF. CDR3 bases: TGTGCCAGCAGCCGATCATGGGGCACGGACATTCAGTACTTC. The rearrangement links TRBV11-2 to TRBJ2-4; perhaps TRBD1 as D (5 bases). V was cut by 5 bases and J by 8 bases, with 16 bases left in between. CDR3 length equals 14 residues. Germline V CDR1 and CDR2: SGHAT, FQNNGV.

The CDR3 loop reads CSARSTVGNQPQHF. CDR3 sequence (DNA): TGCAGTGCTAGATCGACAGTAGGCAATCAGCCCCAGCATTTT. V is TRBV20-1 and J is TRBJ1-5; TRBD1 is a possible D gene (5 bases). Deletions cut 2 bases from V and 2 bases from J, with 10 bases between. The germline V gene has CDR1 DFQATT and CDR2 SNEGSKA (reference sequence). The length of the CDR3 is 14 residues.

In its sample, this clonotype was seen a few times. The V gene is TRBV10-3, the J gene TRBJ1-2; 7 positions match TRBD1. CDR3 length equals 12 residues. Germline-derived CDR1 and CDR2 are ENHRY and SYGVKD. V was pared by 10 bases and J by 3 bases, with 5 bases of the junction left unmatched. Written as DNA, the CDR3 is TGTGCCAGCAGAACAGGGGACTATGGCTACACCTTC. This codes for CASRTGDYGYTF.

This clonotype was found many times. V is TRBV20-1 and J is TRBJ2-1; no reliable D call. V was pared by 5 bases and J by 0 bases, with 8 bases between. The CDR3 loop spans 13 amino acids. Germline V gene data show CDR1 as DFQATT and CDR2 as SNEGSKA (reference sequence). For the CDR3, the DNA is TGCAGTGCTTCCGCCCGCTCCTACAATGAGCAGTTCTTC. This sequence encodes CSASARSYNEQFF.